Listed below are T cell receptor beta chains from one sample, sequenced in a study of T-cell memory formation after mild COVID-19. TCRdb re-called the 5' RACE reads through MiXCR, storing one row per CDR3 protein. The table lists 70,000 to 95,000 distinct CDR3 sequences, roughly 13% of them singletons. Material for sequencing was PBMCs or a T cell subset sorted from them (not recorded which). Source of these receptors: a man younger than 30 who had mild COVID-19 (a few samples of this study predate the infection). Cell type and time point are not known. Each CDR3 is given with its conserved first and last residue. The order of the fields is J gene, clone size, D gene, V gene, CDR3 DNA, CDR3 protein. The D gene is left open where the match is weak. Not all rows give a size; the values are once, few, many and, for expanded clones, a class.

>TRBJ1-2|.|.|TRBV6-1
TGTGCCAGCAGTGAAGCTTCCAGGGGAGGTAATGGCTACACCTTC
CASSEASRGGNGYTF
>TRBJ1-4|few|.|TRBV7-2
TGTGCCAGCAGCTTACGGGGGGCGGAAACTAATGAAAAACTGTTTTTT
CASSLRGAETNEKLFF
>TRBJ1-1|few|TRBD1|TRBV7-2
TGTGCCAGCAGCTCGGGACAGGGGTTCACTGAAGCTTTCTTT
CASSSGQGFTEAFF
>TRBJ2-3|many|TRBD1|TRBV5-1
TGCGCCAGCAGCCCCTGGACAGGGACAGATACGCAGTATTTT
CASSPWTGTDTQYF
>TRBJ1-1|few|TRBD1|TRBV30
TGTGCCTGGATGGACAGGGAAGCTTTCTTT
CAWMDREAFF
>TRBJ2-1|few|TRBD1|TRBV7-9
TGTGCCAGCGGACGTGCAGGGGGCCTAGATGAGCAGTTCTTC
CASGRAGGLDEQFF
>TRBJ2-1|few|.|TRBV15
TGTGCCACCAGCAGAGATTCAGGACAGATATACAATGAGCAGTTCTTC
CATSRDSGQIYNEQFF
>TRBJ1-1|.|TRBD1|TRBV6-6
TGTGCCAGCAGCCCTCGACAGGGGCGGTTGACTGAAGCTTTCTTT
CASSPRQGRLTEAFF
>TRBJ2-2|.|.|TRBV11-3
TGTGCCAGCAGCTTAGAGGGCGGGTCCGCCGGGGAGCTGTTTTTT
CASSLEGGSAGELFF
>TRBJ2-1|.|TRBD2|TRBV7-3
TGTGCCAGCAGCCTGGGGACTAGCTCCTACAATGAGCAGTTCTTC
CASSLGTSSYNEQFF
>TRBJ2-1|.|TRBD1|TRBV27
TGTGCCAGCAGTCGCCTGGGACAGGGGGGATTCAATGAGCAGTTCTTC
CASSRLGQGGFNEQFF
>TRBJ2-1|.|TRBD2|TRBV11-2
TGTGCCAGCAGCCCCCTTGGGGCGAGCGGGGGGGCCTCTGAGCAGTTCTTC
CASSPLGASGGASEQFF
>TRBJ1-1|.|.|TRBV4-1
TGCGCCAGCAGCCAAGCCACGAACACTGAAGCTTTCTTT
CASSQATNTEAFF
>TRBJ1-1|many|.|TRBV3-1
TGTGCCAGCAGCCAAGAAAACTACAGATACACTGAAGCTTTCTTT
CASSQENYRYTEAFF
>TRBJ2-7|few|TRBD1|TRBV6-5
TGTGCCAGCAGTTCCGGACAGGGGGGATATGAGCAGTACTTC
CASSSGQGGYEQYF
>TRBJ2-3|.|.|TRBV30
TGTGCCTGGAGCGTGTGGGGCAGTTCCACAGATACGCAGTATTTT
CAWSVWGSSTDTQYF
>TRBJ2-3|few|.|TRBV4-3
TGCGCCAGCAGCCAAGACAGGGGCAAAAGCACAGATACGCAGTATTTT
CASSQDRGKSTDTQYF
>TRBJ2-1|.|.|TRBV29-1
TGCAGCGTTGACTGGACCGGCAATGAGCAGTTCTTC
CSVDWTGNEQFF
>TRBJ1-1|.|.|TRBV11-2
TGTGCCAGCCAGGGAATGAGGACTGAAGCTTTCTTT
CASQGMRTEAFF
>TRBJ2-1|many|.|TRBV7-9
TGTGCCAGCAGCTTTTTAGGTGAGCAGTTCTTC
CASSFLGEQFF
>TRBJ1-2|few|.|TRBV12-3/TRBV12-4
TGTGCCAGCAGTTTCCTTGGGAACTATGGCTACACCTTC
CASSFLGNYGYTF
>TRBJ2-2|.|TRBD1|TRBV7-9
TGTGCCACCCAGGGACAGGGGGCGATCGGGGAGCTGTTTTTT
CATQGQGAIGELFF
>TRBJ2-3|few|TRBD1|TRBV30
TGTGCCTGGATGACAGGGCCGGATACGCAGTATTTT
CAWMTGPDTQYF
>TRBJ1-2|.|TRBD1|TRBV9
TGTGCCAGCAGCCCCCGGACAGGAGTTTTCCCCGGCTACACCTTC
CASSPRTGVFPGYTF
>TRBJ2-7|few|.|TRBV27
TGTGCCAGCAGTTTATCTTGGAGGGGCGAGCAGTACTTC
CASSLSWRGEQYF
>TRBJ2-5|few|TRBD1|TRBV6-5
TGTGCCAGCAGTTACGGGGACAGCCAAGAGACCCAGTACTTC
CASSYGDSQETQYF
>TRBJ1-2|.|.|TRBV9
TGTGCCAGCAGCGCCCGGGACACCAGCTATGGCTACACCTTC
CASSARDTSYGYTF
>TRBJ2-5|few|.|TRBV28
TGTGCCAGCAGTTTGCTGGACAGCCAAGAGACCCAGTACTTC
CASSLLDSQETQYF
>TRBJ1-1|.|TRBD1|TRBV6-2/TRBV6-3
TGTGCCAGCAGTCCGAACAGGGGGACTGAAGCTTTCTTT
CASSPNRGTEAFF
>TRBJ2-2|.|.|TRBV4-2
TGTGCCAGCAGCCAAGTGGGCAGGGACACCGGGGAGCTGTTTTTT
CASSQVGRDTGELFF
>TRBJ2-3|.|TRBD2|TRBV7-9
TGTGCCAGCAGCCCGGGGGGGCCAATAGATACGCAGTATTTT
CASSPGGPIDTQYF
>TRBJ1-5|few|.|TRBV27
TGTGCCAGCAGTGGACAGCCTAGCAATCAGCCCCAGCATTTT
CASSGQPSNQPQHF
>TRBJ2-7|.|.|TRBV2
TGTGCCAGCAGTGAGGAGGTCTACGAGCAGTACTTC
CASSEEVYEQYF
>TRBJ2-7|few|.|TRBV29-1
TGCAGCGTTGAGAAGCGGGGGACAGAAACCTACGAGCAGTACTTC
CSVEKRGTETYEQYF
>TRBJ2-5|.|.|TRBV9
TGTGCCAGCAGCGCCAACGACGGGCGGCCATTCCCGGGGACCCAGTACTTC
CASSANDGRPFPGTQYF
>TRBJ2-1|.|TRBD2|TRBV27
TGTGCCAGCAGTTTATCGGCGGGGGGGCCGCGGGAGCAGTTCTTC
CASSLSAGGPREQFF
>TRBJ1-1|.|.|TRBV19
TGTGCCAGTAAGCTATTCAACACTGAAGCTTTCTTT
CASKLFNTEAFF
>TRBJ1-2|.|TRBD1|TRBV5-4
TGTGCCAGCAGTCCCCGACCGGGACAGCAAATCTATGGCTACACCTTC
CASSPRPGQQIYGYTF
>TRBJ2-3|many|TRBD2|TRBV6-4
TGTGCCAGCAGTGAAACCGGGGGGGCCGCAGATACGCAGTATTTT
CASSETGGAADTQYF
>TRBJ1-2|.|.|TRBV25-1
TGTGCCAGCAGTGGCAGGCTCTATGGCTACACCTTC
CASSGRLYGYTF
>TRBJ1-2|many|.|TRBV7-9
TGTGCCAGCAGCTTAGGTACAGAGAACTATGGCTACACCTTC
CASSLGTENYGYTF
>TRBJ2-1|few|.|TRBV27
TGTGCCAGCAGTTTAGGGCCGAGCTCCTACAATGAGCAGTTCTTC
CASSLGPSSYNEQFF
>TRBJ2-5|.|TRBD1|TRBV12-3/TRBV12-4
TGTGCCAGCACCCCCGACAGGGAAGAGACCCAGTACTTC
CASTPDREETQYF
>TRBJ1-1|few|TRBD1|TRBV29-1
TGCAGCGCCCACAGGGGGGAAGTGAACACTGAAGCTTTCTTT
CSAHRGEVNTEAFF
>TRBJ2-3|few|.|TRBV12-3/TRBV12-4
TGTGCCAGCAGTCCCTTACAGGGAAACACAGATACGCAGTATTTT
CASSPLQGNTDTQYF
>TRBJ1-4|.|.|TRBV27
TGTGCCAGCAGCAGGGATCAGGGTTTCGCTAATGAAAAACTGTTTTTT
CASSRDQGFANEKLFF
>TRBJ1-1|many|.|TRBV30
TGTGCCTGGCTCGAGGCAGGCGAAGCTTTCTTT
CAWLEAGEAFF
>TRBJ2-7|.|.|TRBV7-9
TGTGCCACCAAAAATTATTACGAGCAGTACTTC
CATKNYYEQYF
>TRBJ2-3|many|.|TRBV6-4
TGTGCCAGCAGTGCTGCTGGGACGCAGTATTTT
CASSAAGTQYF
>TRBJ1-2|few|.|TRBV5-4
TGTGCCAGCAGCTTGCGGCAGGATGGCTACACCTTC
CASSLRQDGYTF
>TRBJ2-7|few|TRBD1|TRBV20-1
TGCAGTGCTAGAGCAACAGGGGCTAAGGACGAGCAGTACTTC
CSARATGAKDEQYF
>TRBJ2-1|many|.|TRBV6-5
TGTGCCAGCACCCTAAGTGGACAGTCGAGCTCCTACAATGAGCAGTTCTTC
CASTLSGQSSSYNEQFF
>TRBJ2-5|few|TRBD1|TRBV6-5
TGTGCCAGCAGCCCGGGACAGGGGGCGAACCAGTACTTC
CASSPGQGANQYF
>TRBJ2-7|few|.|TRBV12-3/TRBV12-4
TGTGCCAGCAGTCCTCCCCGGAGCGGCCCCCACGAGCAGTACTTC
CASSPPRSGPHEQYF